The 10 T cell receptor beta chains reported below all come from one sample, sequenced in a study of blood T cell repertoires in COVID-19. Only in-frame clones appear in the TCRdb table, and some are missing; sequencing was by immunoSEQ multiplex PCR. The sample holds 25,000 to 30,000 clones, approximately 88% seen once. The material sequenced was peripheral blood. These receptors originate from a human donor in a cohort sampled during active COVID-19.

This chain uses TRBV18 with TRBJ2-5; D gene uncertain. Germline assignment: CDR1 KGHSH and CDR2 LQKENI. The CDR3 is made up of 12 amino acids. Trimming removed 3 bases from V and 5 bases from J, with 7 bases in between. The CDR3 DNA follows: TGTGCCAGCTCACCCCCCTCGGAGACCCAGTACTTC. Translating gives CASSPPSETQYF. Variable domain in full (rest from reference TRBV18 and TRBJ2-5): NAGVMQNPRHLVRRRGQEARLRCSPMKGHSHVYWYRQLPEEGLKFMVYLQKENIIDESGMPKERFSAEFPKEGPSILRIQQVVRGDSAAYFCASSPPSETQYFGPGTRLLVL.

V is TRBV27 and J is TRBJ2-3, with 12 bases aligning to TRBD2. The germline V gene encodes CDR1 MNHEY and CDR2 SMNVEV (reference sequence). CDR3 length: 15 amino acids. Losses at the gene ends were 6 bases for V and 4 bases for J; bases not matched to a gene: 5. CDR3 residues: CASRTSGGPADTQYF. CDR3 bases: TGTGCCAGCAGGACTAGCGGGGGCCCAGCAGATACGCAGTATTTT.

The chain links TRBV6-5 to TRBJ2-7; TRBD1 aligns across 8 bases. The V segment lost 5 bases and the J segment 0 bases; nucleotides outside the gene matches: 6. This CDR3 spans 15 amino acids. Germline CDR1 and CDR2: MNHEY and SVGAGI. CDR3 sequence (DNA): TGTGCCAGCAGTACGACAGGGGCCGGCTCCTACGAGCAGTACTTC. Its protein product is CASSTTGAGSYEQYF.

The chain has TRBV9 and TRBJ2-3; D is perhaps TRBD2 (6 bases). The germline CDR1 and CDR2 sequences are SGDLS and YYNGEE. Deletions cut 3 bases from V and 1 base from J, with 15 bases between. This CDR3 has 16 amino acids. DNA for the CDR3: TGTGCCAGCAGCGCGCTCGGGTGGGGGGGCACAGATACGCAGTATTTT. Its protein is CASSALGWGGTDTQYF.

This chain uses TRBV5-1 with TRBJ1-1; possibly TRBD1 for D (5 bases). The germline V and J ends were trimmed by 3 bases and 4 bases, with 16 bases remaining between them. The CDR3 sequence is 15 residues long. Per germline, CDR1 SGHRS and CDR2 YFSETQ. The CDR3: CASSSPTVVGTEAFF. CDR3 bases: TGCGCCAGCAGCTCCCCGACAGTAGTAGGCACTGAAGCTTTCTTT.

The V gene is TRBV21-1, the J gene TRBJ1-5. TRBV21-1 is a pseudogene locus. The CDR3 loop spans 14 amino acids. The CDR3 bases are TGTGCCAGCAGCAACAACGGGGGAAGGAAGCCCCAGCATTTT. Protein product: CASSNNGGRKPQHF.

The J gene is TRBJ2-5, the V gene TRBV2, with D tentatively TRBD2 (6 bases). The V and J ends lost 6 bases and 5 bases respectively, with 16 bases between them. The CDR3 spans 14 residues. Per germline, CDR1 SNHLY and CDR2 FYNNEI. CDR3 bases: TGTGCCAGCAGCGGGCCCGGGGGTGCGGAGACCCAGTACTTC. It yields the protein CASSGPGGAETQYF.

The V call is TRBV5-5, the J call TRBJ2-6, with no clear D. CDR1 is SGHKS and CDR2 is YYEKEE in the germline V gene (reference sequence). This CDR3 comprises 14 residues. V was trimmed by 0 bases and J by 4 bases, leaving 5 bases between them. The CDR3: CASSLVAGANVLTF. The CDR3 nucleotides read TGTGCCAGCAGCTTGGTAGCCGGGGCCAACGTCCTGACTTTC.

V and J are TRBV11-2 and TRBJ1-2; D unclear. The CDR3 length is 19 residues. The germline CDR1 and CDR2 sequences are SGHAT and FQNNGV. V lost 1 base and J lost 4, with 25 bases in between. This CDR3 reads CASSLVNSPRGRRFYGYTF. The DNA of the CDR3 is TGTGCCAGCAGCTTAGTTAACTCCCCTCGGGGTAGGAGATTCTATGGCTACACCTTC. The variable domain in full, with the rest retrieved from reference TRBV11-2 and TRBJ1-2, is EAGVAQSPRYKIIEKRQSVAFWCNPISGHATLYWYQQILGQGPKLLIQFQNNGVVDDSQLPKDRFSAERLKGVDSTLKIQPAKLEDSAVYLCASSLVNSPRGRRFYGYTFGSGTRLTVV.

The J gene is TRBJ1-4, the V gene TRBV7-2; tentative D call: TRBD1 (6 bases). Between the trimmed V and J ends, which lost 5 bases and 6 bases, there was a span of 16 bases. Looked up from germline, CDR1 is SGHTA and CDR2 is FQGNSA. The CDR3 length is 15 residues. This CDR3 reads CASSAQGNRDEKLFF. The CDR3, as DNA: TGTGCCAGCAGCGCGCAGGGGAATCGCGATGAAAAACTGTTTTTT. Looking up the rest from reference TRBV7-2 and TRBJ1-4 gives the full variable domain: GAGVSQSPSNKVTEKGKDVELRCDPISGHTALYWYRQSLGQGLEFLIYFQGNSAPDKSGLPSDRFSAERTGGSVSTLTIQRTQQEDSAVYLCASSAQGNRDEKLFFGSGTQLSVL.